Listed below are T cell receptor beta chains from one sample, sequenced in a study of blood T cells in healthy people across ages. TCRdb fed the 5' RACE reads into MiXCR, producing one record per CDR3 protein. The sample lists about a million distinct CDR3 sequences, around two fifths occurring once. The sample comprised blood. The receptors derive from a man younger than 35 in good health. CDR3s include the opening cysteine and the closing phenylalanine or tryptophan. The D gene is left open where the match is weak. Rows give clone size only sometimes, using once, few, many, or a class for an expanded clone.

d_call j_call clone_size v_call cdr3_aa cdr3_nt
. TRBJ2-7 few TRBV7-9 CASRGPRGPEQYF TGTGCCAGCAGAGGACCCAGGGGTCCCGAGCAGTACTTC
TRBD1 TRBJ2-3 . TRBV5-6 CASRIQGAATDTQYF TGTGCCAGCAGGATACAGGGGGCGGCCACAGATACGCAGTATTTT
. TRBJ1-2 few TRBV6-2/TRBV6-3 CASSYSRPEGYTF TGTGCCAGCAGTTACTCCAGGCCGGAAGGCTACACCTTC
. TRBJ1-5 many TRBV3-1 CASSQDVGNQPQHF TGTGCCAGCAGCCAAGACGTAGGGAATCAGCCCCAGCATTTT
TRBD1 TRBJ2-5 . TRBV2 CASRKGQGAETQYF TGTGCCAGCAGGAAGGGACAGGGGGCAGAGACCCAGTACTTC
. TRBJ1-1 . TRBV5-1 CASSPGSNTEASF TGCGCCAGCAGCCCCGGAAGCAACACTGAAGCTTCCTTT
. TRBJ2-3 . TRBV4-1 CASSQGSSVTSRGTQYF TGCGCCAGCAGCCAAGGCAGTAGCGTCACCTCCCGGGGTACGCAGTATTTT
. TRBJ2-5 few TRBV6-5 CASSYSLRTAYQETQYF TGTGCCAGCAGTTATTCCTTAAGGACAGCGTACCAAGAGACCCAGTACTTC
TRBD1 TRBJ1-1 . TRBV20-1 CSARNGDSGDTEAFF TGCAGTGCTAGAAATGGGGACAGTGGAGACACTGAAGCTTTCTTT
. TRBJ2-5 few TRBV12-3/TRBV12-4 CASSVMEQETQYF TGTGCCAGCAGTGTAATGGAACAAGAGACCCAGTACTTC
TRBD2 TRBJ2-7 . TRBV20-1 CSAAVSGGAYEQYF TGCAGTGCTGCCGTAAGCGGGGGGGCCTACGAGCAGTACTTC
. TRBJ1-5 many TRBV4-2 CASSQSWEYNQPQHF TGTGCCAGCAGCCAATCGTGGGAGTACAATCAGCCCCAGCATTTT
. TRBJ2-5 . TRBV6-2/TRBV6-3 CASSYPEAQYF TGTGCCAGCAGTTACCCGGAGGCCCAGTACTTC
TRBD1 TRBJ1-2 . TRBV5-1 CASSPGTGVSYGYTF TGCGCCAGCAGCCCCGGGACAGGGGTTTCCTATGGCTACACCTTC
. TRBJ1-5 . TRBV10-3 CAITRQYNQPQHF TGTGCCATCACCCGACAGTACAATCAGCCCCAGCATTTT
. TRBJ1-5 . TRBV5-1 CASSSDGCGSNQPQHF TGCGCCAGCAGCTCCGACGGATGTGGAAGCAATCAGCCCCAGCATTTT
TRBD1 TRBJ1-2 many TRBV10-3 CAITEGQNYGYTF TGTGCCATCACCGAGGGACAGAACTATGGCTACACCTTC
. TRBJ1-2 many TRBV4-3 CASSQDSQGNYGYTF TGCGCCAGCAGCCAAGACTCTCAGGGGAACTATGGCTACACCTTC
. TRBJ2-3 . TRBV29-1 CSVDPTTDTQYF TGCAGCGTTGACCCAACCACAGATACGCAGTATTTT
. TRBJ2-1 . TRBV5-6 CASSVLEGSLGEQFF TGTGCCAGCAGCGTCCTCGAGGGATCCTTAGGTGAGCAGTTCTTC
. TRBJ1-3 . TRBV7-7 CASPGGSGNTIYF TGTGCCAGTCCGGGGGGCTCTGGAAACACCATATATTTT
TRBD1 TRBJ2-7 . TRBV12-3/TRBV12-4 CASTPSGGISCEQYF TGTGCCAGCACCCCGTCAGGGGGCATCTCCTGCGAGCAGTACTTC
TRBD2 TRBJ2-1 many TRBV20-1 CSARDWVAGVHEQFF TGCAGTGCTAGAGATTGGGTAGCGGGAGTCCATGAGCAGTTCTTC
. TRBJ1-2 few TRBV29-1 CSVVGSANYGYTF TGCAGCGTTGTCGGCAGCGCTAACTATGGCTACACCTTC
. TRBJ2-3 few TRBV14 CASSLELGGDTQYF TGTGCCAGCAGCCTCGAATTAGGTGGGGATACGCAGTATTTT
TRBD2 TRBJ2-7 . TRBV4-1 CASSLLATAGYGQYF TGCGCCAGCAGCCTCCTAGCCACAGCGGGGTACGGGCAGTACTTC
. TRBJ1-1 . TRBV5-1 CASSLVGAADTEAFF TGCGCCAGCAGCTTGGTGGGGGCCGCGGACACTGAAGCTTTCTTT
TRBD1 TRBJ2-3 . TRBV13 CASSLGPGGFDTQYF TGTGCCAGCAGCTTAGGCCCAGGGGGCTTTGATACGCAGTATTTT
. TRBJ1-1 few TRBV7-9 CASSPTLTGSTEAFF TGTGCCAGCAGCCCTACACTAACAGGGAGCACTGAAGCTTTCTTT
TRBD1 TRBJ1-1 . TRBV9 CASSVGQGVNTEAFF TGTGCCAGCAGCGTAGGACAGGGAGTTAACACTGAAGCTTTCTTT
TRBD2 TRBJ2-1 . TRBV28 CASSLILAGNNEQFF TGTGCCAGCAGTTTAATACTAGCGGGGAACAATGAGCAGTTCTTC
. TRBJ1-5 . TRBV6-6 CASTTAGNQPQHF TGTGCCAGCACCACAGCGGGGAATCAGCCCCAGCATTTT
TRBD1 TRBJ1-5 . TRBV4-3 CASSPGHDRGISQPQHF TGCGCCAGCAGCCCCGGCCACGACAGGGGTATCAGTCAGCCCCAGCATTTT
TRBD1 TRBJ2-1 few TRBV7-4 CASSVGQGNNEQFF TGTGCCAGCAGTGTGGGACAGGGGAACAATGAGCAGTTCTTC
. TRBJ2-2 few TRBV4-3 CASSEQEYLTGELFF TGCGCCAGCAGCGAACAAGAGTACCTCACCGGGGAGCTGTTTTTT